A single sample gave rise to the 28 T cell receptor beta chains below, sequenced in a study of blood T cell repertoires in COVID-19 (TCRdb year 2020). The receptor library was made with the immunoSEQ multiplex PCR assay. TCRdb took this table from immuneACCESS and kept in-frame rearrangements with V and J called. Such tables lack part of the clones; where checked against another copy, unresolved V genes explain under half of the gap, and the rest is unexplained. The table for this sample lists some 64,000 clones; approximately 80% of them were counted only once. Roughly 18% of the sample is in the top ten clones. The material sequenced was peripheral blood. The receptors shown here come from a man aged 60 to 75 with acute or convalescent COVID-19.

The chain has TRBV10-1 and TRBJ2-1, with a possible D match to TRBD2 (6 bases). Trimming took 3 bases from V and 6 from J, leaving 12 bases between them. The CDR3 totals 14 residues. Germline V CDR1 and CDR2: WNHNN, SYGVQD (reference sequence). CDR3 sequence (DNA): TGCGCCAGCAGTGAATCGGGAGCGGTCAATGAGCAGTTCTTC. Protein: CASSESGAVNEQFF.

This sequence joins TRBV5-1 and TRBJ1-6; possibly TRBD1 for D (6 bases). Germline V lookup: CDR1 SGHRS, CDR2 YFSETQ. The CDR3 contains 13 residues. Trimming took 4 bases from V and 6 from J, leaving 8 bases between them. The CDR3 here is CASSEDSNSPLHF. As DNA, the CDR3 is TGCGCCAGCAGCGAGGACAGTAATTCACCCCTCCACTTT.

This chain uses TRBV5-1 with TRBJ2-1, with 12 bases matching TRBD2. The CDR3 consists of 15 residues. Germline-derived CDR1 and CDR2 are SGHRS and YFSETQ. Unmatched junction bases numbered 1, after V lost 0 bases and J lost 6 bases. CDR3 sequence: CASSLELAGGNEQFF. CDR3 DNA sequence: TGCGCCAGCAGCTTGGAACTAGCGGGAGGCAATGAGCAGTTCTTC.

V gene TRBV4-3 combines with J gene TRBJ2-3; TRBD2 agrees at 8 bases. The V and J ends lost 0 bases and 4 bases, in that order; junction bases with no gene match: 9. CDR3 size: 17 residues. Germline CDR1 LGHNA, CDR2 YSLEER. Here the CDR3 reads CASSQDLKREWSDTQYF. CDR3 coding DNA: TGCGCCAGCAGCCAAGATCTCAAGCGGGAGTGGTCAGATACGCAGTATTTT.

This rearrangement joins TRBV14 to TRBJ1-3; 10 bases agree with TRBD1. V shed 1 base and J 3 bases; nucleotides not matched to a gene: 3. CDR3 length equals 16 residues. Germline V gene data show CDR1 as SGHDN and CDR2 as FVKESK. The CDR3 spells CASSQGQGAYGNTIYF. For the CDR3, the DNA is TGTGCCAGCAGCCAAGGACAGGGGGCTTATGGAAACACCATATATTTT.

The rearrangement uses TRBV4-2 and TRBJ1-3; 8 bases agree with TRBD1. Germline-derived CDR1 and CDR2 are LGHNA and YNFKEQ. V shed 0 bases, J shed 1 base, and the junction held 8 bases outside the gene matches. This CDR3 contains 18 residues. The CDR3 here is CASSQEWGQVVSGNTIYF. The CDR3 DNA follows: TGTGCCAGCAGCCAAGAATGGGGACAGGTCGTTTCTGGAAACACCATATATTTT.

V gene TRBV7-2 combines with J gene TRBJ2-1, with a possible D match to TRBD2 (5 bases). Germline V gene data show CDR1 as SGHTA and CDR2 as FQGNSA. This CDR3 is built from 15 residues. Deletions cut 2 bases from V and 5 bases from J, with 13 bases between. The CDR3 nucleotides are TGTGCCAGCAGCTTATACGGGAATCGGAACAATGAGCAGTTCTTC. Translated, it gives CASSLYGNRNNEQFF.

The gene calls are TRBV30 and TRBJ2-3; 9 positions match TRBD2. This CDR3 comprises 15 residues. Germline V gives CDR1 GTSNPN, CDR2 SVGIG (reference sequence). V trimming: 4 bases; J trimming: 0 bases; junction bases outside the gene matches: 5. The CDR3 bases are TGTGCCTGGAAAACAGGACTAGCGAGCACAGATACGCAGTATTTT. This translates into CAWKTGLASTDTQYF.

The rearrangement uses TRBV6-6 and TRBJ1-2; D not certain. The CDR3 spans 14 residues. Germline lookup yields CDR1 MNHNY and CDR2 SVGAGI (reference sequence). V was pared by 0 bases and J by 8 bases, with 13 bases between. This chain's CDR3 is CASSYSDAAGGYTF. In DNA, the CDR3 is TGTGCCAGCAGTTACTCGGACGCGGCGGGCGGCTACACCTTC.

This clone has just one count. V usage is TRBV3-1 (or the pseudogene TRBV3-2) and J usage is TRBJ2-5, with D tentatively TRBD1 (5 bases). The V gene lost 3 bases and the J gene lost 1 base, with 6 bases spanning the gap. Germline V gene data show CDR1 as LGHDT and CDR2 as YNNKEL (reference sequence). The CDR3 extends over 13 amino acids. The CDR3 nucleotides are TGTGCCAGCAGCCAGGGGCTCCAAGAGACCCAGTACTTC. Translated, it gives CASSQGLQETQYF.

This chain uses TRBV7-9 with TRBJ1-3; D unresolved. This CDR3 has 17 amino acids. Looked up from germline, CDR1 is SEHNR and CDR2 is FQNEAQ (reference sequence). With 1 base removed from V and 0 bases from J, the gap between germline ends came to 13 bases. The CDR3 sequence is CASSLESSEVSGNTIYF. The CDR3 DNA follows: TGTGCCAGCAGCTTAGAAAGCTCTGAAGTCTCTGGAAACACCATATATTTT.

This clone was counted a few times. The CDR3, as DNA: TGTGCCTGGAGTGTACAACTAGGCAATGAGCAGTTCTTC. This gives the protein CAWSVQLGNEQFF. The rearrangement links TRBV30 to TRBJ2-1; D may be TRBD2 (5 bases). V lost 0 bases and J lost 6, with 9 bases in between. This CDR3 spans 13 amino acids. The germline CDR1 and CDR2 sequences are GTSNPN and SVGIG (reference sequence).

This chain uses TRBV2 with TRBJ2-3; no definite D call. Germline-derived CDR1 and CDR2 are SNHLY and FYNNEI. This CDR3 has 14 residues. Trimming removed 7 bases at V and 2 bases at J, with 13 bases between. In DNA, the CDR3 is TGTGCCAGCACCCTTGGGCAGTTCACAGATACGCAGTATTTT. Protein: CASTLGQFTDTQYF.

The rearrangement links TRBV15 to TRBJ2-3, with 8 bases aligning to TRBD1. CDR1 is LNHNV and CDR2 is YYDKDF in the germline V gene (reference sequence). The length of the CDR3 is 15 residues. The V and J ends lost 4 bases and 1 base, in that order; junction bases with no gene match: 4. CDR3 DNA sequence: TGTGCCACCAGCACTATGGGACAGGGCACAGATACGCAGTATTTT. Its protein product is CATSTMGQGTDTQYF.

The rearrangement joins TRBV12-3 or TRBV12-4 to TRBJ2-7, with D perhaps TRBD1 (5 bases). The length of the CDR3 is 13 residues. V was cut by 1 base and J by 1 base, with 5 bases left in between. The CDR3 bases are TGTGCCAGCAGTTTAGGACAGTCCTACGAGCAGTACTTC. Protein sequence: CASSLGQSYEQYF.

This clone is a singleton in its sample. The V call is TRBV5-3, the J call TRBJ2-7; 7 bases fit TRBD2. TRBV5-3 is known as an ORF, though its function is uncertain. This CDR3 has 14 amino acids. Trimming removed 0 bases from V and 2 bases from J; junction bases left unmatched: 2. The CDR3 spells CARSLVAGAYEQYF. The CDR3 bases are TGTGCCAGAAGCTTGGTGGCGGGGGCCTACGAGCAGTACTTC.

The chain joins TRBV19 to TRBJ2-5; TRBD1 might be the D (5 bases). This CDR3 has 14 residues. The germline V gene has CDR1 LNHDA and CDR2 SQIVND (reference sequence). Trimming shortened V by 3 bases and J by 2 bases, and 10 bases separated the two germline ends. The CDR3 region is CASSIKGLQETQYF. The CDR3 DNA follows: TGTGCCAGTAGTATTAAGGGGCTACAAGAGACCCAGTACTTC. Complete variable domain (other parts from reference TRBV19 and TRBJ2-5): DGGITQSPKYLFRKEGQNVTLSCEQNLNHDAMYWYRQDPGQGLRLIYYSQIVNDFQKGDIAEGYSVSREKKESFPLTVTSAQKNPTAFYLCASSIKGLQETQYFGPGTRLLVL.

This chain connects TRBV5-1 to TRBJ2-7; 10 bases map to TRBD2. This CDR3 is built from 17 residues. V dropped 0 bases and J dropped 1; count of bases not matched to a gene: 7. Germline V CDR1 and CDR2: SGHRS, YFSETQ. The DNA of the CDR3 is TGCGCCAGCAGCTTGGATATAGCGGGAGGCGAGTCCTACGAGCAGTACTTC. Its translation: CASSLDIAGGESYEQYF.

This clone appeared a single time. V is TRBV23-1 and J is TRBJ1-4; a weak D match, TRBD1 (6 bases). TRBV23-1 is an ORF; its function is uncertain. The CDR3 runs 10 residues. V was shortened by 11 bases and J by 8 bases, with 9 bases between the two germline ends. The CDR3 loop reads CACRGEKLFF. Here the CDR3 DNA reads TGCGCCTGTAGGGGGGAAAAACTGTTTTTT.

This chain uses TRBV5-1 with TRBJ2-1; TRBD1 might be the D (6 bases). The CDR3 spans 15 residues. V lost 0 bases and J 6 bases, leaving 13 bases between the germline ends. In germline, CDR1 is SGHRS, CDR2 YFSETQ. This chain's CDR3 is CASSLEQGQGNEQFF. The DNA of the CDR3 is TGCGCCAGCAGCTTGGAGCAGGGGCAGGGCAATGAGCAGTTCTTC. Using reference TRBV5-1 and TRBJ2-1 for the parts outside the CDR3, the full variable domain is KAGVTQTPRYLIKTRGQQVTLSCSPISGHRSVSWYQQTPGQGLQFLFEYFSETQRNKGNFPGRFSGRQFSNSRSEMNVSTLELGDSALYLCASSLEQGQGNEQFFGPGTRLTVL.

The chain couples TRBV5-4 to TRBJ2-3; tentative D call: TRBD1 (6 bases). Germline CDR1 reads SGHNT; CDR2 reads YYREEE (reference sequence). The V gene lost 4 bases and the J gene lost 3 bases, with 18 bases spanning the gap. This CDR3 has 16 residues. The CDR3 DNA reads TGTGCCAGCAGCCAGAAAGGGACAACGTATACAGATACGCAGTATTTT. Translated, it gives CASSQKGTTYTDTQYF.

The CDR3 is CASSPTEAYEQYF. In DNA form, the CDR3 reads TGCGCCAGCTCCCCGACTGAAGCCTACGAGCAGTACTTC. The V and J genes are TRBV4-1 and TRBJ2-7; D uncertain. Trimming took 8 bases from V and 2 from J, leaving 13 bases between them. CDR1 and CDR2 (germline): MGHRA, YSYEKL. CDR3 size: 13 residues.

The chain carries TRBV18 and TRBJ1-1; 8 nucleotides agree with TRBD1. Germline loops: CDR1 KGHSH, CDR2 LQKENI. The CDR3 consists of 14 residues. The junction had 5 bases not matched to a gene; V was cut back by 4 bases and J by 4 bases. CDR3 bases: TGTGCCAGCTCACGGGCAGGGGGCGTCACTGAAGCTTTCTTT. Protein product: CASSRAGGVTEAFF. Drawing the rest from reference TRBV18 and TRBJ1-1, the complete variable domain is NAGVMQNPRHLVRRRGQEARLRCSPMKGHSHVYWYRQLPEEGLKFMVYLQKENIIDESGMPKERFSAEFPKEGPSILRIQQVVRGDSAAYFCASSRAGGVTEAFFGQGTRLTVV.

In this sample, this clone turned up a few times. The genes are TRBV9 and TRBJ2-1; 7 positions match TRBD1. Trimming at V came to 3 bases and at J to 7 bases, leaving 10 bases not matched to a gene. Germline values: CDR1 SGDLS, CDR2 YYNGEE. This CDR3 has 15 amino acids. For the CDR3, the DNA is TGTGCCAGCAGCGAGGGGGCTAGTGATAAGAATGAGCAGTTCTTC. It codes for CASSEGASDKNEQFF. Together with reference TRBV9 and TRBJ2-1, the CDR3 gives the full variable domain: DSGVTQTPKHLITATGQRVTLRCSPRSGDLSVYWYQQSLDQGLQFLIQYYNGEERAKGNILERFSAQQFPDLHSELNLSSLELGDSALYFCASSEGASDKNEQFFGPGTRLTVL.

The CDR3 DNA follows: TGTGCCAGCAGCAAGTCCCGGGACTACCCCTACGAGCAGTACTTC. Translated, it gives CASSKSRDYPYEQYF. The chain uses TRBV7-2 and TRBJ2-7; TRBD2 agrees at 7 bases. V gave up 5 bases and J gave up 2 bases; unmatched junction bases: 9. CDR1 SGHTA and CDR2 FQGNSA come from the germline V gene. This CDR3 has 15 residues. Combining the CDR3 with reference TRBV7-2 and TRBJ2-7 gives the whole variable domain GAGVSQSPSNKVTEKGKDVELRCDPISGHTALYWYRQSLGQGLEFLIYFQGNSAPDKSGLPSDRFSAERTGGSVSTLTIQRTQQEDSAVYLCASSKSRDYPYEQYFGPGTRLTVT.

V is TRBV30 and J is TRBJ2-5; 7 nucleotides align to TRBD2. Germline V CDR1 and CDR2: GTSNPN, SVGIG (reference sequence). Trimming cost V 3 bases and J 4 bases; bases outside gene matches: 5. The CDR3 covers 13 residues. CDR3 nucleotide sequence: TGTGCCTGGAGCGATACTAGCGTAGAGACCCAGTACTTC. It encodes CAWSDTSVETQYF.

The chain is built from TRBV24-1 and TRBJ2-3; TRBD2 matches 12 bases. This CDR3 has 16 amino acids. Germline-derived CDR1 and CDR2 are KGHDR and SFDVKD. The V and J ends lost 4 bases and 5 bases, in that order; junction bases with no gene match: 6. The CDR3 reads CATSDWTSGIGDTQYF. The CDR3 region has the DNA TGTGCCACCAGTGACTGGACTAGCGGGATCGGAGATACGCAGTATTTT.

The rearrangement links TRBV6-5 to TRBJ2-7; 8 nucleotides agree with TRBD1. V trimming: 7 bases; J trimming: 3 bases; junction bases outside the gene matches: 5. CDR1 and CDR2 from the germline V gene are MNHEY and SVGAGI. CDR3 length equals 13 residues. CDR3 residues: CASKMTGVYEQYF. CDR3 in DNA: TGTGCCAGCAAGATGACAGGGGTCTACGAGCAGTACTTC.